The T cell receptor (beta chain) under discussion was sequenced for a study of blood T cell repertoires in COVID-19 (TCRdb year 2020). As for the study more broadly: Samples from collaborators originated in the United States, Italy and Spain and spanned both the acute and convalescent phases of COVID-19. The samples were drawn from the first 160 participants of the ongoing ImmuneRACE study and from some 1,300 subjects provided by 6 global collaborators. The repertoires were made available in a free public database intended to serve as a resource for research on the immune response to SARS-CoV-2. The material from the prospective study consisted of cDNA or gDNA derived from T cells, B-cell-depleted T cells, or PBMCs. Where HLA class I and class II types were available, the types were taken from metadata supplied by the sample provider, not from assay-based typing. A de-identified subject ID, COVID-19 status, age in years and sex were almost always included in the sample metadata. Deeply sampled blood TCRbeta repertoires from subjects exposed to, actively infected with, or recovered from COVID-19 were included in the dataset.

TCRbeta CDR3 regions were amplified from genomic DNA by means of the immunoSEQ Assay, a bias-controlled multiplex PCR. In the original analysis: The number of nucleated cells in each sample was estimated from the amplification of reference gene primers within the assay. Sequence reads were collapsed and filtered to measure the absolute abundance of every unique TCRbeta CDR3 rearrangement. For each sample, productive Simpson clonality was calculated as the square root of Simpson's diversity index over productive rearrangements. This is the immuneACCESS table as TCRdb keeps it, with only in-frame sequences that have V and J called. A part of the clones is gone; compared with another copy, unresolved V genes explain less than half, and the rest is unexplained. V and J calls and clone size are as listed in that table; D and trimming were resolved from the DNA. Present in this sample are 150,000 to 200,000 clones, approximately 80% of which were seen just once. The top ten constitute 6.5% to 9.5% of the sample.

Regarding this clone: This clone's antigen is unknown. Base qualities were left out, and no much larger clone turns up one base away.

Points the paper makes about the study in general: Clinical and demographic metadata were provided uncurated, with the amount varying by source and participant.

The CDR3 covers 20 residues, taking in both the cysteine and the phenylalanine. Just CDR3 DNA is preserved here, 60 bases in frame from base 1. At the junction V is shortened by 3 bases and J by 1 base; bases outside the gene matches: 15. CDR1 and CDR2, looked up from the germline V gene, are SGHRS and YFSETQ. One collaborating source in Seattle enrolled patients while the patients were actively infected and followed the patients over time throughout the course of disease. Whole blood was collected in K2EDTA tubes by collaborating institutions according to the institutions' own protocols. Collaborator samples were shipped for TCRbeta analysis as frozen whole blood, isolated PBMCs, or DNA extracted from either sample type.

This sequence was found in a woman older than 75 with COVID-19, enrolled during active disease. The sequencing input was peripheral blood. The sequence joins TRBV5-1 to TRBJ2-2; the central 10 bases match TRBD2. This receptor has the CDR3 CASSSRPRLAGDLNTGELFF. In nucleotides, the sequence is TGCGCCAGCAGCTCCCGCCCGAGGCTAGCGGGGGACCTGAACACCGGGGAGCTGTTTTTT.